This T cell receptor beta chain came from a study of T cells after yellow fever vaccination. TCRdb redid the calling of the 5' RACE reads with MiXCR, one entry per CDR3 protein. The table records 150,000 to 200,000 distinct CDR3 sequences, about a tenth of them present only once. The material was CD8+ T cells sorted from PBMCs, obtained 45 days after the yellow fever booster vaccination. This receptor was identified in a man younger than 35 who received the YFV17D yellow fever vaccine.

The CDR3 region is CASSYSFAEGAGYTF. The CDR3 region has the DNA TGTGCCAGCAGTTACTCGTTTGCTGAGGGGGCAGGCTACACCTTC. This chain links TRBV6-6 with TRBJ1-2; 7 positions match TRBD1. J was trimmed by 8 bases and V by 0 bases; bases with no gene match: 9. Germline loops: CDR1 MNHNY, CDR2 SVGAGI (reference sequence). The CDR3 consists of 15 residues.